The 29 T cell receptor beta chains below were found in one sample sequenced in a study of blood T cells in healthy people across ages. Combining a sample-barcoded 5' primer with a J-beta primer mix, a second PCR ran for roughly 7 to 12 cycles. MiXCR, run by TCRdb on the 5' RACE reads, gives a single entry per CDR3 protein. This table holds fewer than 700,000 distinct CDR3 sequences, around 48% found once. Sequencing was done on a sample of blood. These receptors were obtained from a man at least 80 years old in good health.

This chain links TRBV20-1 with TRBJ2-1; D not resolved. This CDR3 contains 14 residues. Trimming removed 4 bases at V and 4 bases at J, with 14 bases between. The germline CDR1 and CDR2 sequences are DFQATT and SNEGSKA (reference sequence). CDR3 DNA: TGCAGTGCTATAGTGGGGAATACTTACAATGAGCAGTTCTTC. Translated: CSAIVGNTYNEQFF.

This clonotype was detected many times. The chain uses TRBV6-6 and TRBJ1-5; D perhaps matches TRBD1 (5 bases). V was trimmed by 0 bases and J by 1 base, leaving 10 bases between them. Germline V gives CDR1 MNHNY, CDR2 SVGAGI (reference sequence). The CDR3 totals 16 residues. CDR3 amino acids: CASSYSGGRSNQPQHF. In DNA form, the CDR3 reads TGTGCCAGCAGTTACTCGGGGGGACGGAGCAATCAGCCCCAGCATTTT.

CDR3 residues: CSPSPTGNRETQYF. The CDR3 nucleotides are TGCAGTCCAAGTCCCACAGGGAACCGGGAGACCCAGTACTTC. The chain recombines TRBV20-1 with TRBJ2-5, with D tentatively TRBD1 (6 bases). V was clipped by 8 bases and J by 5 bases, with 21 bases between them. CDR1 and CDR2 (germline): DFQATT, SNEGSKA (reference sequence). The CDR3 totals 14 residues.

V and J are TRBV5-6 and TRBJ2-1; a possible D gene is TRBD1 (6 bases). Germline V lookup: CDR1 SGHDT, CDR2 YYEEEE. The CDR3 is 14 amino acids. V lost 0 bases, J lost 9 bases, and 13 bases lay in between. The CDR3 region is CASSLAQGGGEQFF. CDR3 coding DNA: TGTGCCAGCAGCTTGGCACAGGGTGGTGGTGAGCAGTTCTTC.

V usage is TRBV28 and J usage is TRBJ2-7; D may match TRBD1 or TRBD2 (5 bases each). Germline CDR1 reads MDHEN; CDR2 reads SYDVKM. V lost 3 bases, J lost 0 bases, and 15 bases lay in between. The CDR3 is made up of 16 amino acids. CDR3 in DNA: TGTGCCAGCAGTTTGCCCGGGACGGTAAGCTCCTACGAGCAGTACTTC. Translation gives CASSLPGTVSSYEQYF.

This chain uses TRBV18 with TRBJ2-7; 8 bases fit TRBD1. V was clipped by 1 base and J by 1 base; unmatched bases: 6. CDR1 is KGHSH, CDR2 LQKENI, per germline. CDR3 length: 16 amino acids. The DNA of the CDR3 is TGTGCCAGCTCACCACAGCCGGGACAGGCATCCTACGAGCAGTACTTC. Its protein product is CASSPQPGQASYEQYF.

This clonotype occurred many times. This chain links TRBV6-6 with TRBJ2-5; D may match TRBD1 or TRBD2 (5 bases each). The CDR3 length is 17 residues. The germline V gene encodes CDR1 MNHNY and CDR2 SVGAGI (reference sequence). Trimming left V 0 bases short and J 5 bases short, with 19 bases between. The CDR3 DNA sequence: TGTGCCAGCAGTTACTCGTTTGTGGGGGATACTCCCGAGACCCAGTACTTC. Translation gives CASSYSFVGDTPETQYF.

The chain carries TRBV7-2 and TRBJ1-2; D is possibly TRBD1 (6 bases). Germline V CDR1 and CDR2: SGHTA, FQGNSA. The CDR3 runs to 14 residues. V gave up 1 base and J gave up 8 bases, with 14 bases separating them. CDR3 protein: CASSLEGGVGGYTF. CDR3 nucleotides: TGTGCCAGCAGCTTAGAAGGGGGAGTCGGGGGCTACACCTTC.

This clonotype occurred a few times. The gene calls are TRBV7-9 and TRBJ1-2, with 7 bases that match TRBD1. The V segment lost 5 bases and the J segment 6 bases; nucleotides outside the gene matches: 6. This CDR3 is 13 amino acids long. Germline values: CDR1 SEHNR, CDR2 FQNEAQ (reference sequence). The CDR3 bases are TGTGCCAGCAGCCTCGAGGGGGCTAATGGCTACACCTTC. Encoded protein: CASSLEGANGYTF.

This rearrangement joins TRBV9 to TRBJ2-3, with D possibly TRBD2 on 5 matching bases. The CDR3 is made up of 16 amino acids. Germline loops: CDR1 SGDLS, CDR2 YYNGEE. V gave up 0 bases and J gave up 0 bases, with 11 bases separating them. Written as DNA, the CDR3 is TGTGCCAGCAGCGTAGGGTCTAGCCCTAGCACAGATACGCAGTATTTT. This translates into CASSVGSSPSTDTQYF.

V and J are TRBV28 and TRBJ1-2; perhaps TRBD1 as D (6 bases). The CDR3 extends over 13 amino acids. CDR1 is MDHEN and CDR2 is SYDVKM in the germline V gene. The V gene lost 7 bases and the J gene lost 6 bases, with 15 bases spanning the gap. CDR3 sequence (DNA): TGTGCCAGCACCAAGAGGGGGGCCGATGGCTACACCTTC. This sequence encodes CASTKRGADGYTF.

This clonotype was observed a few times. The V gene is TRBV7-9, the J gene TRBJ2-5, with D unresolved. V shed 3 bases and J shed 1 base, with 15 bases lying between them. The CDR3 sequence is 16 residues long. In germline, CDR1 is SEHNR, CDR2 FQNEAQ (reference sequence). CDR3 sequence reads: CASSLSASPGQETQYF. The DNA for the CDR3 is TGTGCCAGCAGCTTGAGCGCCTCCCCGGGCCAAGAGACCCAGTACTTC. The variable domain in full, completed from reference TRBV7-9 and TRBJ2-5, reads DTGVSQNPRHKITKRGQNVTFRCDPISEHNRLYWYRQTLGQGPEFLTYFQNEAQLEKSRLLSDRFSAERPKGSFSTLEIQRTEQGDSAMYLCASSLSASPGQETQYFGPGTRLLVL.

To note about this clonotype: Germline and junction disagree at one end, which may indicate a read error. The chain couples TRBV5-6 to TRBJ2-5, with 9 bases matching TRBD1. Germline V CDR1 and CDR2: SGHDT, YYEEEE. The CDR3 totals 15 residues. CDR3 protein: CASSAGTGFSETQNF. CDR3 DNA: TGTGCCAGCAGTGCCGGGACAGGGTTCTCAGAGACCCAGAACTTC. The complete variable domain, with remaining parts taken from reference TRBV5-6 and TRBJ2-5, reads DAGVTQSPTHLIKTRGQQVTLRCSPKSGHDTVSWYQQALGQGPQFIFQYYEEEERQRGNFPDRFSGHQFPNYSSELNVNALLLGDSALYLCASSAGTGFSETQNFGPGTRLLVL.

The V call is TRBV5-5, the J call TRBJ1-5; D gene uncertain. Looked up from germline, CDR1 is SGHKS and CDR2 is YYEKEE (reference sequence). The CDR3 contains 15 residues. V was shortened by 1 base and J by 1 base, with 9 bases between the two germline ends. The DNA for the CDR3 is TGTGCCAGCAGCTTGAATAGCCAGAGCAATCAGCCCCAGCATTTT. Amino acids: CASSLNSQSNQPQHF.

This clonotype has only a few counts. This chain connects TRBV5-1 to TRBJ2-1; perhaps TRBD2 as D (6 bases). Germline loops: CDR1 SGHRS, CDR2 YFSETQ. Trimming stripped 0 bases from V and 2 bases from J, with 15 bases between. The CDR3 sequence is 17 residues long. The CDR3 nucleotides read TGCGCCAGCAGCTTGGTTTTGGGCGGGGATGCCTACAATGAGCAGTTCTTC. Protein: CASSLVLGGDAYNEQFF.

The V and J genes are TRBV13 and TRBJ2-3; 10 bases are shared with TRBD1. CDR1 and CDR2 (germline): PRHDT, FYEKMQ (reference sequence). The CDR3 is 15 amino acids. J was trimmed by 4 bases and V by 6 bases; bases with no gene match: 7. This CDR3 reads CASRPGTGVPDTQYF. The CDR3 DNA reads as TGTGCCAGCAGACCCGGGACAGGGGTTCCAGATACGCAGTATTTT.

This clonotype was observed many times. This chain joins TRBV20-1 and TRBJ2-1, with D possibly matching TRBD1 (5 bases). CDR1 is DFQATT, CDR2 SNEGSKA, per germline (reference sequence). Trimming shortened V by 5 bases and J by 9 bases, and 20 bases separated the two germline ends. This CDR3 spans 14 amino acids. The CDR3 nucleotides read TGCAGTGCTGCCCGACCCGGAGCCGACAGTGAGCAGTTCTTC. Amino acids: CSAARPGADSEQFF.

The CDR3 DNA sequence: TGTGCCAGCAGCTTAGTCCAGGGGGGGGGTGTGGATACGCAGTATTTT. It is translated as CASSLVQGGGVDTQYF. This chain joins TRBV7-2 and TRBJ2-3; the D call may be TRBD1 or TRBD2 (7 bases each). This CDR3 region has 16 residues. Germline lookup yields CDR1 SGHTA and CDR2 FQGNSA. Trimming took off 1 base at V and 6 bases at J, with 17 bases between the two ends.

The rearrangement uses TRBV6-5 and TRBJ1-6; D gene uncertain. V dropped 0 bases and J dropped 0 bases, with 6 bases sitting between them. CDR1 MNHEY and CDR2 SVGAGI come from the germline V gene. This CDR3 contains 16 residues. The CDR3 DNA sequence: TGTGCCAGCAGTTACTCGGGAAGCTCCTATAATTCACCCCTCCACTTT. Its protein is CASSYSGSSYNSPLHF.

There are a few counts of this clonotype. The J gene is TRBJ2-1, the V gene TRBV29-1, with 11 nucleotides matching TRBD2. V was pared by 8 bases and J by 7 bases, with 7 bases of the junction left unmatched. The CDR3 has 13 residues. Germline CDR1 is SQVTM and CDR2 is ANQGSEA. CDR3: CSSNSGGVNEQFF. DNA of the CDR3: TGCAGCTCCAATAGCGGGGGGGTTAATGAGCAGTTCTTC.

This clonotype was observed once. The V gene is TRBV29-1, the J gene TRBJ2-5; 7 nucleotides line up with TRBD1. Germline CDR1 SQVTM, CDR2 ANQGSEA. This CDR3 contains 12 residues. The ends lost 7 bases at V and 2 bases at J; junction bases unmatched: 4. Here the CDR3 reads CSATTGQETQYF. In DNA, the CDR3 is TGCAGCGCTACGACAGGGCAAGAGACCCAGTACTTC.

The chain couples TRBV6-6 to TRBJ1-4; TRBD1 might be the D (5 bases). V lost 7 bases and J 6 bases, leaving 15 bases between the germline ends. CDR3 size: 14 residues. Germline-derived CDR1 and CDR2 are MNHNY and SVGAGI (reference sequence). CDR3 in amino acids: CASTPRGRYEKLFF. CDR3 bases: TGTGCCAGCACCCCGCGGGGGAGGTATGAAAAACTGTTTTTT.

This chain links TRBV29-1 with TRBJ1-1; possible D gene TRBD1, 5 bases. The CDR3 runs 13 residues. Germline V gene sequence: CDR1 SQVTM, CDR2 ANQGSEA. The ends were cut back, 4 bases at V and 1 base at J, with 10 bases in the middle. CDR3 DNA sequence: TGCAGCGTTGCGGGACCCGAGAACACTGAAGCTTTCTTT. Amino acids: CSVAGPENTEAFF.

The chain uses TRBV7-2 and TRBJ2-7; 9 positions agree with TRBD1. The CDR3 has 14 amino acids. Germline CDR1 and CDR2: SGHTA and FQGNSA. Trimming took 3 bases from V and 5 from J; bases not matched to a gene: 5. This chain's CDR3 is CASSFRQGGDEQYF. The CDR3 nucleotides read TGTGCCAGCAGCTTCCGACAGGGGGGGGACGAGCAGTACTTC.

Only a few counts were recorded for this clonotype. The V call is TRBV7-9, the J call TRBJ2-1; 8 nucleotides match TRBD1. Germline loops: CDR1 SEHNR, CDR2 FQNEAQ (reference sequence). This CDR3 contains 14 residues. Trimming at V came to 8 bases and at J to 7 bases, leaving 10 bases not matched to a gene. The CDR3 DNA sequence: TGTGCCAGCTGGGCAGGGGGCTTTGTGAATGAGCAGTTCTTC. Its translation: CASWAGGFVNEQFF.

This clonotype was counted only a few times. The V and J genes are TRBV4-1 and TRBJ1-5, with TRBD1 as a possible D gene (6 bases). Trimming took off 1 base at V and 7 bases at J, with 14 bases between the two ends. The CDR3 totals 15 residues. Germline CDR1 is MGHRA and CDR2 is YSYEKL. The CDR3 region is CASSQAQHGGQPQHF. In nucleotides, the CDR3 is TGCGCCAGCAGCCAAGCCCAACACGGGGGCCAGCCCCAGCATTTT.

Only one count was recorded for this clonotype. The chain couples TRBV20-1 to TRBJ1-1; 9 bases are a match to TRBD1. The germline V gene has CDR1 DFQATT and CDR2 SNEGSKA (reference sequence). The V segment lost 0 bases and the J segment 3 bases; nucleotides outside the gene matches: 2. CDR3 size: 14 residues. For the CDR3, the DNA is TGCAGTGCTAGAGATGACAGGGGGTACACTGAAGCTTTCTTT. It yields the protein CSARDDRGYTEAFF.

In the case of this clonotype: One base away lies a much larger clone, so this may be a sequencing read error. The rearrangement links TRBV6-6 to TRBJ2-5, with 7 bases matching TRBD2. CDR3 length: 12 residues. Per the germline V gene, CDR1 is MNHNY and CDR2 is SVGAGI (reference sequence). J was trimmed by 10 bases and V by 7 bases; bases with no gene match: 9. The CDR3 spells CASTGGTANQYF. The CDR3 coding sequence is TGTGCCAGCACCGGGGGGACGGCGAACCAGTACTTC.

The chain combines TRBV18 with TRBJ1-1; tentative D call: TRBD1 (5 bases). The V and J ends lost 5 bases and 5 bases respectively, with 18 bases between them. This CDR3 contains 15 residues. The germline V gene has CDR1 KGHSH and CDR2 LQKENI. The CDR3 loop is CASSEDWAGRTEAFF. DNA of the CDR3: TGTGCCAGCTCAGAAGACTGGGCAGGGCGGACTGAAGCTTTCTTT.